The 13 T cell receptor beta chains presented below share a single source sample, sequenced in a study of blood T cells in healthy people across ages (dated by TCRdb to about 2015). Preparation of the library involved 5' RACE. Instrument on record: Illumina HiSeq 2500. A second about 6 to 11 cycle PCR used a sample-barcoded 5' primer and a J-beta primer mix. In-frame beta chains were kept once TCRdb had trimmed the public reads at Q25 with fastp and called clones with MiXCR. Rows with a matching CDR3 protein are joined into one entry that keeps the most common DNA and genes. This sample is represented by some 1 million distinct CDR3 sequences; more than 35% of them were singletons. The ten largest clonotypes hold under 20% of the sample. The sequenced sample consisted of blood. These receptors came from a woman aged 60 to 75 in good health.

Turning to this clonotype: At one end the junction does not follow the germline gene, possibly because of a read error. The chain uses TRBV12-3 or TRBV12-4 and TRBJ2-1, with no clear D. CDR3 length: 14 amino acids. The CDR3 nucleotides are TGTGCCAGCAGCCCTAACATAGGCTACTATGAGCAGTTCTTC. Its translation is CASSPNIGYYEQFF.

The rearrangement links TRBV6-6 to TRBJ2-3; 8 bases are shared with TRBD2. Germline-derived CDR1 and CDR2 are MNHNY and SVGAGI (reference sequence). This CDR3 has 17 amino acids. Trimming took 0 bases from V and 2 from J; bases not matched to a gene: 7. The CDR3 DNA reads TGTGCCAGCAGTTACTCTTCCGGGAGGGACTACACAGATACGCAGTATTTT. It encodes CASSYSSGRDYTDTQYF.

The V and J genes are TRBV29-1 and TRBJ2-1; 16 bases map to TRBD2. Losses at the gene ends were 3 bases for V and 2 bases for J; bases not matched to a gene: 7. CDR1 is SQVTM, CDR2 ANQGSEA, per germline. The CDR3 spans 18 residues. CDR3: CSVEQGLAGGRAYNEQFF. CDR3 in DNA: TGCAGCGTTGAGCAGGGACTAGCGGGAGGGCGTGCCTACAATGAGCAGTTCTTC.

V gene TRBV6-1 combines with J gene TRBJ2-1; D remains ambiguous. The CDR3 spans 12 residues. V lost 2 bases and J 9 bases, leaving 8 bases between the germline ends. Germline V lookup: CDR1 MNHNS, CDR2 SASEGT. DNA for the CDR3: TGTGCCAGCAGTGAACCCGTGGGTGAGCAGTTCTTC. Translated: CASSEPVGEQFF.

CDR3 nucleotide sequence: TGTGCCACCAGTGATTTAGCGGAGGACGACAATGAGCAGTTCTTC. This translates into CATSDLAEDDNEQFF. The rearrangement uses TRBV24-1 and TRBJ2-1; D possibly corresponds to TRBD2 (5 bases). Trimming removed 1 base at V and 5 bases at J, with 11 bases between. The germline V gene encodes CDR1 KGHDR and CDR2 SFDVKD. The CDR3 loop spans 15 amino acids.

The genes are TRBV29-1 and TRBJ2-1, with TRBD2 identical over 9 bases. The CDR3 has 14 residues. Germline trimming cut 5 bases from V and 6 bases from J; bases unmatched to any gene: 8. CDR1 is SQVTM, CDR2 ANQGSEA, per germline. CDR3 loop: CSVRRAGGLNEQFF. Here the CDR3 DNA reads TGCAGCGTTCGGAGAGCGGGAGGTCTCAATGAGCAGTTCTTC.

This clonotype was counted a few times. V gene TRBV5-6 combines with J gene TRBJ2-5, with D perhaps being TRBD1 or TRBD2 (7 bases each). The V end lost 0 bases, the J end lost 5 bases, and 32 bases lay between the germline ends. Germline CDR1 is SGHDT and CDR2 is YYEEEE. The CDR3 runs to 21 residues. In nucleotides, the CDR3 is TGTGCCAGCAGCTTGGCCGGTAGGGGGCCGGATATGAGACTAGCCCCTGAGACCCAGTACTTC. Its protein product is CASSLAGRGPDMRLAPETQYF.

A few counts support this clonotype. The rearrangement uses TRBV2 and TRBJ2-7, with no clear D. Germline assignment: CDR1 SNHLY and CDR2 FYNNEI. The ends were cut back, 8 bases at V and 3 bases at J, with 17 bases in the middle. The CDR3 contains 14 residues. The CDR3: CASGTSRIGYEQYF. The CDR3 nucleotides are TGTGCCAGCGGAACGTCGCGGATCGGCTACGAGCAGTACTTC.

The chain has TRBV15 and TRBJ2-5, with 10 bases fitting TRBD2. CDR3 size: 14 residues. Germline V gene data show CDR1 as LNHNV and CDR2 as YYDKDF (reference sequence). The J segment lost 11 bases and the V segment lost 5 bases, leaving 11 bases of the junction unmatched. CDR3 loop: CATSAASGSYEQYF. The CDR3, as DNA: TGTGCCACCAGCGCGGCTAGCGGGAGTTATGAGCAGTACTTC.

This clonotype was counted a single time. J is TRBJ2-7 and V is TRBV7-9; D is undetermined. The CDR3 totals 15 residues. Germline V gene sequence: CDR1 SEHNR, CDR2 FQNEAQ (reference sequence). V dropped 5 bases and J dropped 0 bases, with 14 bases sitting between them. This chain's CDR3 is CASSPAESGSYEQYF. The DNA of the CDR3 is TGTGCCAGCAGCCCCGCCGAGAGTGGCTCCTACGAGCAGTACTTC.

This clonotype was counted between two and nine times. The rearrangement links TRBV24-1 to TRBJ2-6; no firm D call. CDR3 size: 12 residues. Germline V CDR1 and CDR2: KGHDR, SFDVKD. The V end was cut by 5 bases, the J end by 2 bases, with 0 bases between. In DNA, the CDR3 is TGTGCCACCAGTGCTGGGGCCAACGTCCTGACTTTC. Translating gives CATSAGANVLTF.

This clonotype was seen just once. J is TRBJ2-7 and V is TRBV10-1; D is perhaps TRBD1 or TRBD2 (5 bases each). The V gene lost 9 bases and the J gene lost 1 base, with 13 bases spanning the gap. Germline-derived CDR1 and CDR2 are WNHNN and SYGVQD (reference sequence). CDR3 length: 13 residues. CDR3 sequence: CARTGTCSYEQYF. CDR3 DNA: TGCGCCAGAACCGGGACGTGTTCCTACGAGCAGTACTTC.

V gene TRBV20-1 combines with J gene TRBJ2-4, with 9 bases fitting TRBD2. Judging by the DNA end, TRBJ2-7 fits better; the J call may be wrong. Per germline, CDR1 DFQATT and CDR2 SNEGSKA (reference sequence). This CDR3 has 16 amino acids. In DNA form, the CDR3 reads TGCAGTGCTAGAACCCAGGCGGGAGGGGTCCACTACGAGCAGTACTTC. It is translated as CSARTQAGGVHYEQYF.